The rows below give T cell receptor beta chains drawn from one sample of a study of cytomegalovirus exposure and HLA in healthy donors. The data were produced by immunoSEQ multiplex PCR, yet TCRdb's version contains in-frame clones alone and is incomplete. The table has some 100,000 clones, 79% seen once. The sequencing input was PBMCs. The receptors shown here come from a male donor in good health and CMV-seropositive. CDR3s include the opening cysteine and the closing phenylalanine or tryptophan. A D gene is named only where the DNA matches it firmly. Only some rows state a clone size, as once, few, many or a class for expanded clones.

size,V,D,J,length,DNA,CDR3
-,TRBV5-1,TRBD1,TRBJ1-5,16,TGCGCCAGCAGCCCGACAGGGCCTAGAAGCAATCAGCCCCAGCATTTT,CASSPTGPRSNQPQHF
-,TRBV4-1,-,TRBJ2-7,15,TGCGCCAGCAGCCAAGTATTTTACAGGACCTACGAGCAGTACTTC,CASSQVFYRTYEQYF
-,TRBV19,-,TRBJ1-6,14,TGTGCCAGTAGTATAGGAACAGATAATTCACCCCTCCACTTT,CASSIGTDNSPLHF
-,TRBV7-2,TRBD1,TRBJ2-7,15,TGTGCCAGCAGCTCGCGACAGGGGAAGGTCTACGAGCAGTACTTC,CASSSRQGKVYEQYF
-,TRBV19,TRBD1,TRBJ1-2,13,TGTGCCAGTAGTACGGGACAGCTCTATGGCTACACCTTC,CASSTGQLYGYTF
few,TRBV7-2,-,TRBJ1-1,13,TGTGCCAGCAGCTTGCAGGAGAACACTGAAGCTTTCTTT,CASSLQENTEAFF
-,TRBV30,TRBD1,TRBJ1-1,14,TGTGCCTTGACTCGGGACAGGGGGAACACTGAAGCTTTCTTT,CALTRDRGNTEAFF
-,TRBV10-2,-,TRBJ2-6,16,TGCGCCAGCAGAGAAGGGGGAATGTCTGGGGCCAACGTCCTGACTTTC,CASREGGMSGANVLTF
-,TRBV7-2,-,TRBJ1-2,12,TGTGCCAGCAGCTTAGAGGGGTATGGCTACACCTTC,CASSLEGYGYTF
few,TRBV5-4,TRBD1,TRBJ1-2,14,TGTGCCAGCAGCCTGACAGGGGGCGGGTATGGCTACACCTTC,CASSLTGGGYGYTF
-,TRBV4-1,-,TRBJ2-1,18,TGCGCCAGCAGCCAAGCGGTCGCAGGGGTCCTCTCCTACAATGAGCAGTTCTTC,CASSQAVAGVLSYNEQFF
-,TRBV30,TRBD1,TRBJ2-5,14,TGTGCCTGGAGTAGGGGGACAGGAGAAGAGACCCAGTACTTC,CAWSRGTGEETQYF
-,TRBV5-1,TRBD1,TRBJ1-2,14,TGCGCCAGCAGCTTGGAGGACAGGGGGCATGGCTACACCTTC,CASSLEDRGHGYTF
-,TRBV6-5,TRBD1,TRBJ2-4,16,TGTGCCAGCAGTTACTCCCCGGGACAGGGGATAAACATTCAGTACTTC,CASSYSPGQGINIQYF
-,TRBV4-1,-,TRBJ2-6,16,TGCGCCAGCAGCCAAACAGGTCCCTCTGGGGCCAACGTCCTGACTTTC,CASSQTGPSGANVLTF
-,TRBV5-4,-,TRBJ2-1,11,TGTGCCAGCAGCGGAGACAATGAGCAGTTCTTC,CASSGDNEQFF
once,TRBV5-1,TRBD1,TRBJ2-7,16,TGCGCCAGCAGCTTGGGGCTCGGGACAGGAAACTACGAGCAGTACTTC,CASSLGLGTGNYEQYF
once,TRBV19,-,TRBJ1-2,13,TGTGCCAGTAGACTGGAGGAGTACTATGGCTACACCTTC,CASRLEEYYGYTF
-,TRBV18,-,TRBJ1-1,15,TGTGCCAGCTCACCACCAACGCGAGTGAACACTGAAGCTTTCTTT,CASSPPTRVNTEAFF
once,TRBV4-2,TRBD2,TRBJ2-1,17,TGTGCCAGCAGCCATGGTGGGACTAGCGGGGGGCTAGGTGAGCAGTTCTTC,CASSHGGTSGGLGEQFF
few,TRBV6-5,-,TRBJ2-2,15,TGTGCCAGCAGTCTTGCCCCAGCTAGTGCCGGGGAGCTGTTTTTT,CASSLAPASAGELFF
-,TRBV6-5,-,TRBJ1-2,13,TGTGCCAGTGGGTTACGACAGGACCGGGGCTACACCTTC,CASGLRQDRGYTF
-,TRBV5-1,TRBD1,TRBJ1-1,17,TGCGCCAGCAGCTGGAACCCGGGACAGGGAGGTGGCACTGAAGCTTTCTTT,CASSWNPGQGGGTEAFF
-,TRBV30,TRBD1,TRBJ2-7,17,TGTGCCTGGAGTGCAAGGGCGACAGGGGGCGGCTCCTACGAGCAGTACTTC,CAWSARATGGGSYEQYF
few,TRBV5-1,-,TRBJ1-3,15,TGCGCCAGCAGCTTGGACACCCTCCCTGGAAACACCATATATTTT,CASSLDTLPGNTIYF
few,TRBV5-5,-,TRBJ1-1,13,TGTGCCAGCTCAGGAGGAGGGAACACTGAAGCTTTCTTT,CASSGGGNTEAFF
-,TRBV6-5,TRBD1,TRBJ1-1,14,TGTGCCAGCAGCAAGGACAGGGGGCGAACTGAAGCTTTCTTT,CASSKDRGRTEAFF
-,TRBV19,-,TRBJ1-1,14,TGTGCCAGTAGTATACTGACAGAGAACACTGAAGCTTTCTTT,CASSILTENTEAFF
-,TRBV5-4,TRBD1,TRBJ1-1,15,TGTGCCAGCAGCCAAACCCACAGGGGGCACACTGAAGCTTTCTTT,CASSQTHRGHTEAFF
-,TRBV6-5,TRBD1,TRBJ2-7,15,TGTGCCAGCAGTTATTTGGGACAGCCATCCTACGAGCAGTACTTC,CASSYLGQPSYEQYF
-,TRBV5-1,-,TRBJ2-1,13,TGCGCCAGCAGCTCCTACCCTTTCAATGAGCAGTTCTTC,CASSSYPFNEQFF
-,TRBV20-1,-,TRBJ1-1,11,TGCAGTGCCAGGGGGAACACTGAAGCTTTCTTT,CSARGNTEAFF
once,TRBV13,TRBD2,TRBJ2-1,15,TGTGCCAGCAGCCGCACTAGCGGGGGGGCCCATGAGCAGTTCTTC,CASSRTSGGAHEQFF
-,TRBV6-6,-,TRBJ1-1,16,TGTGCCAGCAGTCCTCCCCTGACAGGAGAGAACACTGAAGCTTTCTTT,CASSPPLTGENTEAFF
-,TRBV13,TRBD2,TRBJ2-1,15,TGTGCCAGCAGCCCGGGGATAGCGGGGGGTAATGAGCAGTTCTTC,CASSPGIAGGNEQFF
-,TRBV6-5,TRBD1,TRBJ2-3,14,TGTGCCAGCAGTCCGGACAGGGTCGGAGATACGCAGTATTTT,CASSPDRVGDTQYF
once,TRBV4-1,-,TRBJ1-2,18,TGCGCCAGCAGCCAAGATAAAAGCTCAGGGGTATGGAACTATGGCTACACCTTC,CASSQDKSSGVWNYGYTF
once,TRBV5-6,TRBD2,TRBJ2-7,13,TGTGCCAGCAGCGCCGGGACTAACTACGAGCAGTACTTC,CASSAGTNYEQYF
-,TRBV4-2,-,TRBJ2-7,16,TGTGCCAGCAGCCAAGAGCGGTCCAGGGGACCCTACGAGCAGTACTTC,CASSQERSRGPYEQYF
-,TRBV4-1,TRBD1,TRBJ2-5,16,TGCGCCAGCAGCCAAGATAGGGTAGGGGGCGGTGAGACCCAGTACTTC,CASSQDRVGGGETQYF
-,TRBV7-2,-,TRBJ2-3,13,TGTGCCAGCAGCTTCCCGGGCACAGATACGCAGTATTTT,CASSFPGTDTQYF
-,TRBV4-3,-,TRBJ2-7,14,TGCGCCAGCAGCCAGCGAGAAGGAGGGTACGAGCAGTACTTC,CASSQREGGYEQYF
-,TRBV5-1,-,TRBJ1-1,14,TGCGCCAGCAGCGTTGAACTTTGGAACACTGAAGCTTTCTTT,CASSVELWNTEAFF
-,TRBV12-5,-,TRBJ2-4,13,TGTGCTAGTTCTCCCGAGGGGGGGAACATTCAGTACTTC,CASSPEGGNIQYF
-,TRBV5-6,-,TRBJ2-7,12,TGTGCCAGCACCTTTAGCGGAGGCGAGCAGTACTTC,CASTFSGGEQYF
-,TRBV19,-,TRBJ1-1,13,TGTGCCAGTAGCACTTTCGAAAACACTGAAGCTTTCTTT,CASSTFENTEAFF
-,TRBV18,-,TRBJ2-7,13,TGTGCCAGCTCCCTTGGAGGGCACTACGAGCAGTACTTC,CASSLGGHYEQYF